Listed below are T cell receptor beta chains from one sample, sequenced in a study of monozygotic twins with inflammatory bowel disease. No DNA is given; TCRdb re-called the 5' RACE reads and lists each CDR3 protein once. Its clone listing holds fewer than 450,000 distinct CDR3 sequences. The sequenced material came from blood. All receptors come from a human donor with ulcerative colitis or Crohn's disease, or a healthy co-twin of an affected twin (not recorded which). Each CDR3 is given with its conserved first and last residue.

cdr3_aa v_call cdr3_length j_call
CSARDPSGGGDEQFF TRBV20-1 15 TRBJ2-1
CASTAGAYGYTF TRBV6-5 12 TRBJ1-2
CASASPGVKETQYF TRBV18 14 TRBJ2-5
CASSLGRAVNTEAFF TRBV7-9 15 TRBJ1-1
CASNHRGHNSPLHF TRBV7-9 14 TRBJ1-6
CASNPLGPSYEQYF TRBV7-8 14 TRBJ2-7
CASSLGPVSNQPQHF TRBV7-2 15 TRBJ1-5
CASRIGRAYTGELFF TRBV4-3 15 TRBJ2-2
CSAREGTGDEQYF TRBV20-1 13 TRBJ2-7
CASSYTEAGATYEQYF TRBV6-5 16 TRBJ2-7
CASSYYYEQYF TRBV7-2 11 TRBJ2-7
CASSLTGGVKNIQYF TRBV12-3/TRBV12-4 15 TRBJ2-4
CASSRTGQIMNTEAFF TRBV7-8 16 TRBJ1-1
CASSQGGRGSYNEQFF TRBV4-1 16 TRBJ2-1
CASSLAGGDAEKLFF TRBV5-1 15 TRBJ1-4
CASSQVNSYNEQFF TRBV4-1 14 TRBJ2-1
CASARRIMDLETQYF TRBV6-1 15 TRBJ2-5
CASSPFASGVTDTQYF TRBV7-2 16 TRBJ2-3
CASSTGQDPYEQYF TRBV6-1 14 TRBJ2-7
CATETGAVNGELFF TRBV7-6 14 TRBJ2-2
CATSGNRAQETQYF TRBV24-1 14 TRBJ2-5
CASSYSRQGFGGELFF TRBV6-2/TRBV6-3 16 TRBJ2-2
CSAYPGRRHEAFF TRBV20-1 13 TRBJ1-1
CASSSQGAGYTNSPLHF TRBV7-2 17 TRBJ1-6
CASSLASSGQENTEAFF TRBV7-9 17 TRBJ1-1
CASSLRGQINSPLHF TRBV7-3 15 TRBJ1-6
CASSFTQGRAEQFF TRBV5-1 14 TRBJ2-1
CASRTQGAWGNQPQHF TRBV6-2/TRBV6-3 16 TRBJ1-5
CATSGTSLDEQFF TRBV10-3 13 TRBJ2-1
CSARAGQGATDTQYF TRBV20-1 15 TRBJ2-3
CASSLVAGGGEPQHF TRBV5-1 15 TRBJ1-5
CASSFGTGPGNEQFF TRBV7-3 15 TRBJ2-1
CASSYQTGPGAYEQYF TRBV7-2 16 TRBJ2-7
CASSTIFRNTEAFF TRBV7-2 14 TRBJ1-1
CSARDHIEQFF TRBV20-1 11 TRBJ2-1
CSARLAYNEQFF TRBV20-1 12 TRBJ2-1
CAITTDESQPQHF TRBV10-3 13 TRBJ1-5
CASSLRVLAGEPSTDTQYF TRBV7-3 19 TRBJ2-3
CASSVDMEETQYF TRBV7-2 13 TRBJ2-5
CASSLRPVDTQYF TRBV9 13 TRBJ2-3
CASSAGTALAEQYF TRBV27 14 TRBJ2-7